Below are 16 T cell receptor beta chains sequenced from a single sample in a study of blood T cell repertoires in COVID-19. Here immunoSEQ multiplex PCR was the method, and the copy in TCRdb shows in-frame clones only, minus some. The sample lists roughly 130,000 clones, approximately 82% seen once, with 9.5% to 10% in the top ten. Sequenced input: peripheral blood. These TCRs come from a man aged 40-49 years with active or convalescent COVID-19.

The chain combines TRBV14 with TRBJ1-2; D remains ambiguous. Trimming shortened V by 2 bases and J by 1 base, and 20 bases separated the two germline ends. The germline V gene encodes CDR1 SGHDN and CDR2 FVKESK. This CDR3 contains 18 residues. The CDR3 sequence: CASSQSRSSPLYNYGYTF. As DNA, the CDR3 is TGTGCCAGCAGCCAATCTCGGTCCTCCCCCCTATATAACTATGGCTACACCTTC.

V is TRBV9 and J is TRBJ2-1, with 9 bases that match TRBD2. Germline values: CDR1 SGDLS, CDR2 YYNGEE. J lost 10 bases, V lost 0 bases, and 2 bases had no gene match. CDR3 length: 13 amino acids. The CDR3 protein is CASSVVSGGEQFF. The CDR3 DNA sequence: TGTGCCAGCAGCGTAGTGAGCGGGGGGGAGCAGTTCTTC.

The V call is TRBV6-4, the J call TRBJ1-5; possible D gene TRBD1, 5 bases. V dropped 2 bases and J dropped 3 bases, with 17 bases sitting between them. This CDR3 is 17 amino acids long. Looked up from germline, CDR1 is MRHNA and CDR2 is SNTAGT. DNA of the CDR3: TGTGCCAGCAGTGACAGAATGACAGCTAAGATCAATCAGCCCCAGCATTTT. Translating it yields CASSDRMTAKINQPQHF.

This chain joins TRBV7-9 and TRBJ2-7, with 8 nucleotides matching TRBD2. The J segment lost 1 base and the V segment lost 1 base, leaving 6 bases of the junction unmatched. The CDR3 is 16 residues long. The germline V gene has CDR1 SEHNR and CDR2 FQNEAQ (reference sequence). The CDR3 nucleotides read TGTGCCAGCAGCTTAGGAAGGCGGGGGGCTTCCTACGAGCAGTACTTC. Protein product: CASSLGRRGASYEQYF. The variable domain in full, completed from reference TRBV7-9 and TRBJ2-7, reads DTGVSQNPRHKITKRGQNVTFRCDPISEHNRLYWYRQTLGQGPEFLTYFQNEAQLEKSRLLSDRFSAERPKGSFSTLEIQRTEQGDSAMYLCASSLGRRGASYEQYFGPGTRLTVT.

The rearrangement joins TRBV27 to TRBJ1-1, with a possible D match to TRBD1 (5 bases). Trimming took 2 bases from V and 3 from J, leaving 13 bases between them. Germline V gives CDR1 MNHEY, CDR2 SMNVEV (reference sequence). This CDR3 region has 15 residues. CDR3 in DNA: TGTGCCAGCAGTTTAGCCCCGGCAGGGTACACTGAAGCTTTCTTT. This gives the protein CASSLAPAGYTEAFF.

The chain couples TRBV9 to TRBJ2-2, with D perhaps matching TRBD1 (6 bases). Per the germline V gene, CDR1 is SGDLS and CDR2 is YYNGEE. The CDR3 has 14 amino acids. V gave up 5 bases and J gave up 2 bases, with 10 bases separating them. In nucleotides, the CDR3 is TGTGCCAGCAGTTCAGGGGAAAACACCGGGGAGCTGTTTTTT. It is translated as CASSSGENTGELFF.

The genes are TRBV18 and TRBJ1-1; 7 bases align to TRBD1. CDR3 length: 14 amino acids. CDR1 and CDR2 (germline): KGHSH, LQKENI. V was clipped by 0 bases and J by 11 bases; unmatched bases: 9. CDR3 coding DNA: TGTGCCAGCTCACCACCCTCCGAGACAGGGAGGGCTTTCTTT. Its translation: CASSPPSETGRAFF.

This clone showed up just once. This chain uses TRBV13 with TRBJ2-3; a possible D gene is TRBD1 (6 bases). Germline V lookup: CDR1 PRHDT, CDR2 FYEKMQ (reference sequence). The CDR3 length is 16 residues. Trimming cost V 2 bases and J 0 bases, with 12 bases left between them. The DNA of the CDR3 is TGTGCCAGCAGCTTAATGGCAGGGGCAAGCACAGATACGCAGTATTTT. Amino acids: CASSLMAGASTDTQYF.

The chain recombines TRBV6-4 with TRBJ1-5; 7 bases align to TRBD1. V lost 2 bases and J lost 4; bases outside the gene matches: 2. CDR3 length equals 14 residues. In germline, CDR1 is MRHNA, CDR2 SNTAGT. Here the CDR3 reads CASSDETGNQPQHF. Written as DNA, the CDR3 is TGTGCCAGCAGTGACGAGACAGGGAATCAGCCCCAGCATTTT.

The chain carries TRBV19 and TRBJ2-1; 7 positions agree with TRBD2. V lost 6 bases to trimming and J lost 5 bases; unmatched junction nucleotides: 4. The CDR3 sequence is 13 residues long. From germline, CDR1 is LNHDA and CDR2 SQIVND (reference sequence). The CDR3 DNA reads TGTGCCAGTAGGGGACTAACTAACAATGAGCAGTTCTTC. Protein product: CASRGLTNNEQFF.

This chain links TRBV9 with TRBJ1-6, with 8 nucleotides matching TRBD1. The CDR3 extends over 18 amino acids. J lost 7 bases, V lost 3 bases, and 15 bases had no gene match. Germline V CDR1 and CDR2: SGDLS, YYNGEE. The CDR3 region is CASSALGGTGIGNSPLHF. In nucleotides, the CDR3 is TGTGCCAGCAGCGCCTTAGGGGGGACAGGCATAGGGAATTCACCCCTCCACTTT.

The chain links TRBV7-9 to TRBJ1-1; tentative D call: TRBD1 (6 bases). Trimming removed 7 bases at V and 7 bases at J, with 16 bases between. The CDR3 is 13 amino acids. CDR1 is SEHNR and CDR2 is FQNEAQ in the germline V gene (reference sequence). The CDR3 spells CASTPGSRGEAFF. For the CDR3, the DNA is TGTGCCAGCACCCCAGGGAGCAGGGGTGAAGCTTTCTTT.

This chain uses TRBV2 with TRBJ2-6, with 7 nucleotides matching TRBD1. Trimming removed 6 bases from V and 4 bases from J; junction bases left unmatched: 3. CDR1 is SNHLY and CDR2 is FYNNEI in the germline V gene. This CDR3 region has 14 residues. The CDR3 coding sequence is TGTGCCAGCAGAGACAGGGCGGGGGCCAACGTCCTGACTTTC. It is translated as CASRDRAGANVLTF.

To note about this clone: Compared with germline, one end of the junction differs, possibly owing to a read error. The CDR3 DNA is TGCAGTGCCACCCGGGAGGGGGGACGGGTCTTT. It codes for CSATREGGRVF. The V gene is TRBV20-1, the J gene TRBJ1-1; TRBD1 is a possible D gene (6 bases). The CDR3 is 11 residues long. The germline gives CDR1 DFQATT, CDR2 SNEGSKA (reference sequence).

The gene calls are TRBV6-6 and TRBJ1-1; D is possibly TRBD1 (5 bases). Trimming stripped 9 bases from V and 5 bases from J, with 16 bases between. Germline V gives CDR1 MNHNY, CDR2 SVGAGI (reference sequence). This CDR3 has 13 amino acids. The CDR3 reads CARTGTGGTEAFF. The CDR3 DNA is TGTGCCAGGACCGGGACGGGAGGGACTGAAGCTTTCTTT.

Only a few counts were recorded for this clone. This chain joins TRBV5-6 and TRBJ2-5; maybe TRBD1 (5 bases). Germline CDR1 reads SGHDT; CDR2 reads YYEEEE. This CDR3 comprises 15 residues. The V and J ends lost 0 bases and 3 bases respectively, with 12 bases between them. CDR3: CASSLVAGLEETQYF. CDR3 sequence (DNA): TGTGCCAGCAGCTTGGTCGCAGGGCTAGAAGAGACCCAGTACTTC.